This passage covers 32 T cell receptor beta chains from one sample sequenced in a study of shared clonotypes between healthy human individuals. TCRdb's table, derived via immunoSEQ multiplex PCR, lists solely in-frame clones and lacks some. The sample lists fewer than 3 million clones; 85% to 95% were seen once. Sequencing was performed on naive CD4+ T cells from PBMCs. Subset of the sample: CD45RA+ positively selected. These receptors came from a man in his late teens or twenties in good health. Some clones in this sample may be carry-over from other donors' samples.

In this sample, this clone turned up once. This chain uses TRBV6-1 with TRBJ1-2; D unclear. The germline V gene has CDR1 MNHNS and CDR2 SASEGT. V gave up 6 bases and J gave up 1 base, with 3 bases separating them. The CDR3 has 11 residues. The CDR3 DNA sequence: TGTGCCAGCAGCAATAACTATGGCTACACCTTC. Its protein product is CASSNNYGYTF.

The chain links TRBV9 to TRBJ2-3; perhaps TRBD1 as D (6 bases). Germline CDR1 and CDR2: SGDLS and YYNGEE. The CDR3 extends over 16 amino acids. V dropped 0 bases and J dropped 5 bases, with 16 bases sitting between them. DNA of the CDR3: TGTGCCAGCAGCGTAGAGGTAGTCCGACAGGTAGATACGCAGTATTTT. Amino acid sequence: CASSVEVVRQVDTQYF.

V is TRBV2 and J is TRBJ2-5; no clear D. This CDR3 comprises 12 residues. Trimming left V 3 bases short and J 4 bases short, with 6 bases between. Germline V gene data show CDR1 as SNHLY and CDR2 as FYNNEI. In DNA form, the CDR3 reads TGTGCCAGCAGTGACAGAACAGAGACCCAGTACTTC. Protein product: CASSDRTETQYF.

CDR3 sequence: CASSENSFNYGYTF. The CDR3 DNA sequence: TGTGCCAGCAGTGAAAATAGTTTCAACTATGGCTACACCTTC. J is TRBJ1-2 and V is TRBV6-1; D call uncertain. Germline V CDR1 and CDR2: MNHNS, SASEGT. V was trimmed by 2 bases and J by 2 bases, leaving 9 bases between them. This CDR3 spans 14 amino acids.

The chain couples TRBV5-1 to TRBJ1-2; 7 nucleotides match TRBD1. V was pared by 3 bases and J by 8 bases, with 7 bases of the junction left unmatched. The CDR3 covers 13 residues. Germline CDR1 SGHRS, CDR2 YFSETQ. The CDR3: CASSSQGMEGYTF. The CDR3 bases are TGCGCCAGCAGCTCACAGGGGATGGAGGGCTACACCTTC. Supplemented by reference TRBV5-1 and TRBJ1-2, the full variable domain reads KAGVTQTPRYLIKTRGQQVTLSCSPISGHRSVSWYQQTPGQGLQFLFEYFSETQRNKGNFPGRFSGRQFSNSRSEMNVSTLELGDSALYLCASSSQGMEGYTFGSGTRLTVV.

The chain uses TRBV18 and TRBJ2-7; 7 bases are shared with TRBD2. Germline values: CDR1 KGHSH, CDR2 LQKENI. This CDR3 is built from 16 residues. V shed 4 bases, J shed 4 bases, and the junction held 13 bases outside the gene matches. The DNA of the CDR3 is TGTGCCAGCTCACGGGACGCTAGCGGAATCCTATACGAGCAGTACTTC. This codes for CASSRDASGILYEQYF.

CDR3 coding DNA: TGTGCCAGCAGCTCACAGGGGGCCTCCTACGAGCAGTACTTC. Residues: CASSSQGASYEQYF. The V call is TRBV7-9, the J call TRBJ2-7; 9 bases map to TRBD1. Trimming removed 4 bases from V and 0 bases from J; junction bases left unmatched: 1. Looked up from germline, CDR1 is SEHNR and CDR2 is FQNEAQ (reference sequence). There are 14 residues in the CDR3.

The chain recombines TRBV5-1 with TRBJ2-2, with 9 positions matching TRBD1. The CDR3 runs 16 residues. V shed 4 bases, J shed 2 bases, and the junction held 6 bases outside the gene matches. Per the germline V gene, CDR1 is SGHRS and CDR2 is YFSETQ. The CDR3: CASSPGQGANTGELFF. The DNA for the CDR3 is TGCGCCAGCAGCCCGGGACAGGGCGCTAACACCGGGGAGCTGTTTTTT.

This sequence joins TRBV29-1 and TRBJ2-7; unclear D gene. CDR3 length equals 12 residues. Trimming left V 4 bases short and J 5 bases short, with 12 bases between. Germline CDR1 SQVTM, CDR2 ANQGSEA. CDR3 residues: CSVVSGSDEQYF. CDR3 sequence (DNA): TGCAGCGTTGTCTCCGGTTCGGACGAGCAGTACTTC.

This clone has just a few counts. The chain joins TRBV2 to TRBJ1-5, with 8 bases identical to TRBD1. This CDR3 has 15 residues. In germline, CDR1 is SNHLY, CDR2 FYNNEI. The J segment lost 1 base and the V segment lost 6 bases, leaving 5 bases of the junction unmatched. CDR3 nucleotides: TGTGCCAGCAGGGGGGGACAGGCGAGCAATCAGCCCCAGCATTTT. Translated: CASRGGQASNQPQHF.

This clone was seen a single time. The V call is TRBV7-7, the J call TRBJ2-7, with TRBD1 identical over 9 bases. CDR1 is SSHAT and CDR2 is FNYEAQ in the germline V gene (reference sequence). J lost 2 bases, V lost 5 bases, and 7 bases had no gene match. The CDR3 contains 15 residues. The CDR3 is CASSRGQGITYEQYF. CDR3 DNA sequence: TGTGCCAGCAGCCGTGGACAGGGGATCACCTACGAGCAGTACTTC.

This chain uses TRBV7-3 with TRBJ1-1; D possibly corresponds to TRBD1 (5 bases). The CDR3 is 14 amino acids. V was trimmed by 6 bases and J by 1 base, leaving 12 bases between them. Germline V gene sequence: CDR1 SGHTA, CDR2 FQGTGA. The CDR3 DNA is TGTGCCAGCAGGTCAAGGGGAGGGAACACTGAAGCTTTCTTT. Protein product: CASRSRGGNTEAFF.

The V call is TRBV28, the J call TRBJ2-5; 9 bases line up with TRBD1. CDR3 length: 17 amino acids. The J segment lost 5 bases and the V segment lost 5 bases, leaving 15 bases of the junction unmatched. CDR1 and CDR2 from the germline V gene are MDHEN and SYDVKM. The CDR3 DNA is TGTGCCAGCAGTCCGCCGGGACAGGGAGGAGGGAGGGAGACCCAGTACTTC. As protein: CASSPPGQGGGRETQYF. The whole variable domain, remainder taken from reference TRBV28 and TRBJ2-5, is DVKVTQSSRYLVKRTGEKVFLECVQDMDHENMFWYRQDPGLGLRLIYFSYDVKMKEKGDIPEGYSVSREKKERFSLILESASTNQTSMYLCASSPPGQGGGRETQYFGPGTRLLVL.

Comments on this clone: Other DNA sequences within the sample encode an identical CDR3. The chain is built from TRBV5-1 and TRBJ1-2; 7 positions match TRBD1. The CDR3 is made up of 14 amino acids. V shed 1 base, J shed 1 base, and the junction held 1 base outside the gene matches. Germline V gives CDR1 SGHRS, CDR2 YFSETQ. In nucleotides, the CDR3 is TGCGCCAGCAGCTTGACAGGGGATAACTATGGCTACACCTTC. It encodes CASSLTGDNYGYTF.

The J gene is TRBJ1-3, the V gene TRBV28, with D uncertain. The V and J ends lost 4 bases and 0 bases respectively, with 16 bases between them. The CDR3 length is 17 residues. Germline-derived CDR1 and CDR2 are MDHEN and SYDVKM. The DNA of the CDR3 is TGTGCCAGCAGTTCCCCGTCAGGAGCCAACTCTGGAAACACCATATATTTT. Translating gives CASSSPSGANSGNTIYF.

The CDR3 DNA follows: TGCAGCGTAACCGCCGGGACAGGGGGCACAGATACGCAGTATTTT. Translating gives CSVTAGTGGTDTQYF. The V and J genes are TRBV29-1 and TRBJ2-3; 10 bases line up with TRBD1. J lost 1 base, V lost 6 bases, and 7 bases had no gene match. The CDR3 is made up of 15 amino acids. Germline V gene lookup returns CDR1 SQVTM and CDR2 ANQGSEA.

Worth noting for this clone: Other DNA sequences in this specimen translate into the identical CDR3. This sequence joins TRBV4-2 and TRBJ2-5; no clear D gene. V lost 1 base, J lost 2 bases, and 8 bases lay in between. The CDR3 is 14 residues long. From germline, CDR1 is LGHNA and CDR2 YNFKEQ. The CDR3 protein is CASSQGQLQETQYF. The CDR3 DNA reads TGTGCCAGCAGCCAAGGGCAGCTACAAGAGACCCAGTACTTC.

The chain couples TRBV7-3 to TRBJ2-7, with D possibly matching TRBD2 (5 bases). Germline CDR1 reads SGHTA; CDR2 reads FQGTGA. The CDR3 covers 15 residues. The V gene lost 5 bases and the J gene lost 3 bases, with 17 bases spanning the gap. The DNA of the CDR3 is TGTGCCAGCAGCGACGGACTTGCTACCATCTACGAGCAGTACTTC. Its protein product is CASSDGLATIYEQYF.

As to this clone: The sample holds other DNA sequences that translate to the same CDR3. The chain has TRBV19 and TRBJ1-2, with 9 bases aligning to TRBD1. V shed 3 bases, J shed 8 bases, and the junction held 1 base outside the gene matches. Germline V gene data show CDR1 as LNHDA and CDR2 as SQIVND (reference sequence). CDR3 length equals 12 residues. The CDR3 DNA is TGTGCCAGTAGTATCACAGGGGGCGGCTACACCTTC. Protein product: CASSITGGGYTF.

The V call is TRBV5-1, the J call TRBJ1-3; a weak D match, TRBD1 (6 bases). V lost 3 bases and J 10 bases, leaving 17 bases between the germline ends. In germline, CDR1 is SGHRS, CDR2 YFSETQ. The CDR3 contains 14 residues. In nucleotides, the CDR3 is TGCGCCAGCAGCTCCGGGGGGCAGGGCGAGACCATATATTTT. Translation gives CASSSGGQGETIYF.

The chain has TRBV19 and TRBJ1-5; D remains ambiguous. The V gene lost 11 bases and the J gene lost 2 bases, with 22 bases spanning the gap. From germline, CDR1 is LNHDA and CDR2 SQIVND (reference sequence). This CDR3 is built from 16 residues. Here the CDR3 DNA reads TGTGCCTCTAACCCTGGCCGAAGAGGAGGCAATCAGCCCCAGCATTTT. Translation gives CASNPGRRGGNQPQHF.

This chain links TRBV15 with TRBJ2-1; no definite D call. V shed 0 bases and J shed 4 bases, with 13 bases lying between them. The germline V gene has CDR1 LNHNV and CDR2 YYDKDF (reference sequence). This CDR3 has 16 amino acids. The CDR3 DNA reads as TGTGCCACCAGCAGAGATAGTGCGGTTGGATACAATGAGCAGTTCTTC. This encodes CATSRDSAVGYNEQFF. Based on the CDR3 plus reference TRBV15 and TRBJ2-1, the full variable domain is DAMVIQNPRYQVTQFGKPVTLSCSQTLNHNVMYWYQQKSSQAPKLLFHYYDKDFNNEADTPDNFQSRRPNTSFCFLDIRSPGLGDTAMYLCATSRDSAVGYNEQFFGPGTRLTVL.

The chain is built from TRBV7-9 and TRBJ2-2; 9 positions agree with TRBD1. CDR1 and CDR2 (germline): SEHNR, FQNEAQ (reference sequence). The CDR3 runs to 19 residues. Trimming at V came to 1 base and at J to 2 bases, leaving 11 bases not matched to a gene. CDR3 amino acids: CASSLVGTGTPFNTGELFF. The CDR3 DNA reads TGTGCCAGCAGCTTAGTTGGGACAGGGACTCCGTTTAACACCGGGGAGCTGTTTTTT.

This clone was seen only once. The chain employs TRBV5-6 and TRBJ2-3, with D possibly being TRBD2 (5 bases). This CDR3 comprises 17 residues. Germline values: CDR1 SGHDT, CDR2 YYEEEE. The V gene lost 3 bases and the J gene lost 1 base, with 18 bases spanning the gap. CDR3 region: CASSSHPGRSRTDTQYF. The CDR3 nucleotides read TGTGCCAGCAGCTCACACCCGGGAAGGAGCCGCACAGATACGCAGTATTTT.

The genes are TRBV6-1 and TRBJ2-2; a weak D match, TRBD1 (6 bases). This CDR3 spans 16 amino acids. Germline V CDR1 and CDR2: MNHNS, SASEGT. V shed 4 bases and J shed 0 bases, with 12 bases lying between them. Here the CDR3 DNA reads TGTGCCAGCAGTGGGGGGCCAGGCTCGAACACCGGGGAGCTGTTTTTT. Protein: CASSGGPGSNTGELFF.

The CDR3 DNA sequence: TGTGCCAGCAGAACCGCAGCTAGCGGGAATGTTTACGAGCAGTACTTC. Translation gives CASRTAASGNVYEQYF. This chain links TRBV28 with TRBJ2-7, with 9 bases that match TRBD2. CDR1 and CDR2 from the germline V gene are MDHEN and SYDVKM. The CDR3 contains 16 residues. J gave up 4 bases and V 6 bases, and 13 bases lay outside the gene matches.

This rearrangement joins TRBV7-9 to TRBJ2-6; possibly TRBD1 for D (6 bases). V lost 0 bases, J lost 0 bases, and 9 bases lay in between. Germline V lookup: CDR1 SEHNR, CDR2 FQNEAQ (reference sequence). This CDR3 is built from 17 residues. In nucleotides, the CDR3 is TGTGCCAGCAGCTTAGCGAGGACAGCCTCTGGGGCCAACGTCCTGACTTTC. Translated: CASSLARTASGANVLTF.

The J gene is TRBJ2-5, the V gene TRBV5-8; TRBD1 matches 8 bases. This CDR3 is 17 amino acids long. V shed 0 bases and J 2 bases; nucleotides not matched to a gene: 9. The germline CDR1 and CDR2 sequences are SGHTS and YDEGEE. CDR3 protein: CASSLVTGTGLQETQYF. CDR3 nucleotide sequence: TGTGCCAGCAGCTTGGTTACGGGGACAGGTTTGCAAGAGACCCAGTACTTC.

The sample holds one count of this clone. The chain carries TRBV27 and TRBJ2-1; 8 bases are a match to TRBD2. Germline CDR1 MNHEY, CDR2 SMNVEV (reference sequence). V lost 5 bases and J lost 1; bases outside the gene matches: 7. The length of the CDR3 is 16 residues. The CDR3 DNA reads TGTGCCAGCAGTATCCTAGCGGGTGAGTCCTACAATGAGCAGTTCTTC. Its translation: CASSILAGESYNEQFF.

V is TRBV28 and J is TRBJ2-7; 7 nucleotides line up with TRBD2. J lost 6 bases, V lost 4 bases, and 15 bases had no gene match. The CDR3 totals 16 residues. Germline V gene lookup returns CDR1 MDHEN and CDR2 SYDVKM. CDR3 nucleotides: TGTGCCAGCAGTTCTCCCGCTAGCGGAACCACCTCCGAGCAGTACTTC. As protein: CASSSPASGTTSEQYF.

The CDR3 nucleotides are TGTGCCAGCAGCCATACCACCTCGGTTGAAGCTTTCTTT. Its translation is CASSHTTSVEAFF. J is TRBJ1-1 and V is TRBV11-3, with no clear D. The germline CDR1 and CDR2 sequences are SGHNT and YENEEA. The CDR3 length is 13 residues. Trimming removed 5 bases from V and 7 bases from J, with 14 bases in between.

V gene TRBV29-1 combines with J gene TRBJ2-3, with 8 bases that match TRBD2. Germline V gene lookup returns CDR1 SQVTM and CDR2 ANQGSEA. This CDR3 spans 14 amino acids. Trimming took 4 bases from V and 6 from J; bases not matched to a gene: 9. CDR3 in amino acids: CSVGGAGVLDTQYF. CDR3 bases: TGCAGCGTTGGCGGAGCGGGAGTCCTGGATACGCAGTATTTT.